This T cell receptor beta chain was sequenced in a study of OX40 agonist ivuxolimab in advanced cancers. Study as a whole: A mean age of 60 years, range roughly 20 to 90, was recorded, and under 85% were male.

CDR1 is SGHRS and CDR2 is YFSETQ in the germline V gene. Trimming removed 4 bases at V and 1 base at J, with 14 bases between. The CDR3 consists of 15 residues. A note on this clone: Its antigen is not known.

General study findings and limits: No determination was made of the antigen specificity of the expanded peripheral T cells. In general, CD8+ T cells held more expanded clones than CD4+ did, on average.

Assay used: immunoSEQ multiplex PCR; TCRdb lists only in-frame clones, some missing. The sample holds some 60,000 clones, roughly nine tenths seen once. Sequences were derived from CD4+ or CD8+ T cells sorted from blood, sampled in a trial of the OX40 agonist ivuxolimab. The TCR was taken from an adult with an advanced solid tumor such as melanoma, head and neck, liver or kidney cancer. This chain joins TRBV5-1 and TRBJ2-5, with a weak D call TRBD1 (7 bases). CDR3 amino acids: CASSARGDSQETQYF. CDR3 DNA sequence: TGCGCCAGCAGCGCACGCGGGGACAGCCAAGAGACCCAGTACTTC.